The following is a T cell receptor (beta chain) sequence with its context. Its antigen remains undetermined. No much larger clonotype is one base removed from it; base qualities were not supplied. The time point label for this specimen denotes: newly diagnosed GD, antithyroid drugs for less than 3 months. For both TCR sequencing and RNA sequencing, RNA was extracted from PBMCs using TRIzol. Graves' disease was diagnosed according to American Thyroid Association guidelines. Recruitment of patients was carried out at an endocrinology department in Xi'an, China. Each patient gave 8.5 to 9.5 milliliters of peripheral blood, collected in an EDTA anticoagulant tube. Ficoll Paque Plus density gradient separation was used to isolate PBMCs, and no further T cell sorting was performed. An Agilent 2100 Bioanalyzer and agarose gel were used to check RNA quality, while a NanoDrop 2000 measured RNA concentration.

The data were taken from a study of regulatory T cells in long-lasting Graves disease (dated by TCRdb to the early 2020s). Some background on the complete study: Antithyroid drugs had been taken for less than 3 months by newly diagnosed Graves' disease patients. A total of roughly 35 samples underwent TCR sequencing: about 13 from persistent and about 20 from newly diagnosed Graves' disease patients. The study was registered as a clinical trial and conducted in China. This study used TCR sequencing and RNA sequencing of peripheral blood to compare persistent Graves' disease patients against newly diagnosed Graves' disease patients.

Points the paper makes about the study in general: Persistent Graves' disease patients showed lower TCR Shannon entropy and fewer highly expanded clones than newly diagnosed patients, suggesting clonal expansion. Patients with persistent disease shared more public clonotypes (around 2,500) than newly diagnosed patients did (about 970). The authors noted that the small sample size was a limitation that may lower accuracy. Peripheral blood alone was examined, since thyroid tissue, which constituted the primary lesion, could not be accessed. Sequencing and analysis were limited to the TCR beta chain. TRBV28, TRBJ1-2 and TRBJ2-5 were preferentially used in persistent disease, while TRBV20-1 and TRBJ2-1 were favored in newly diagnosed disease.

V is shortened by 6 bases, J by 4 bases, and the region joining them spans 13 bases. CDR1 and CDR2, looked up from the germline V gene, are MNHEY and SVGEGT. The CDR3 runs 15 residues from the cysteine to the phenylalanine. CDR3 DNA is the only sequence kept; it has 45 bases, read in frame from the first base. Preparation of the library involved multiplex PCR. The reads were generated on an Illumina HiSeq 4000. To build TCR beta libraries, CDR3 regions were amplified by Arm-PCR using iRepertoire HTBI primers. Gel purification was performed on PCR products prior to sequencing. Per the source publication's procedure: Across samples, about 63 TRBV and 14 TRBJ segments were identified and used for gene usage analysis of CDR3 amino acid clonotypes. COPE and FqMerger were used to merge the filtered high-quality paired reads into contigs. BLAST was used to align contigs to IMGT TRBV, TRBD and TRBJ reference genes, with CDR3 defined following IMGT. Any clonotype with a frequency above 0.1% was counted as a highly expanded clone. Shannon entropy served as the measure of repertoire diversity, while the Gini coefficient captured V-J evenness. A clonotype found in more than one individual was treated as public. TCRdb trimmed public reads at Q25 via fastp, called clones via MiXCR and kept in-frame beta chains. Each CDR3 protein appears once, grouped with its most common genes and DNA. V and J calls and clone size were set by TCRdb, not the authors. The sample table contains some 370,000 distinct CDR3 sequences; only one count was recorded for approximately 12% of them. The top ten clonotypes cover approximately 20% of the sample.

The same specimen was also included in a second study, on T cells in Graves' hyperthyroidism and ophthalmopathy. As that second study puts it: Stable Graves' hyperthyroidism was defined as no progression to ophthalmopathy during 18 months of follow-up. Hyperthyroidism patients were newly diagnosed, with disease duration under 2 months, and aged 18 to 65 years. The study excluded patients with uncontrolled infections, other autoimmune diseases, pregnancy or lactation. Diagnoses were based on clinical symptoms, serum thyroxine and TRAb, thyroid ultrasound and orbital computed tomography. The first round of RT-PCR for the TCR CDR3 was performed with the HTBI primer set and the Qiagen OneStep RT-PCR kit. Most expanded thyroid clonotypes (frequency above 0.001) were also found in blood, which suggests that blood repertoires may mirror thyroid immune responses. A model built on a 13 V-J signature distinguished ophthalmopathy from stable hyperthyroidism, reaching about 88% sensitivity and approximately 81% specificity in cross-validation and 80%/75% in testing. In validation, progression to ophthalmopathy was predicted by the model with nearly 71% sensitivity and under 85% specificity, a median of around 6.5 months before onset. To identify distinguishing TCR V-J signatures, a discovery cohort of around 100 patients was used, comprising 43 with Graves' ophthalmopathy and 57 with stable Graves' hyperthyroidism. Prospective prediction of ophthalmopathy was tested in an independent validation cohort of fewer than 20 hyperthyroidism patients and around 16 patients who later progressed to ophthalmopathy. The 75 to 100 discovery patients were randomly split 7:3 into training and test sets. In roughly six Graves' hyperthyroidism patients, the study also compared T-cell repertoires from thyroid tissue with T-cell repertoires from blood. After sampling, hyperthyroidism patients received methimazole starting at 30 mg daily, and ophthalmopathy patients received high-dose intravenous methylprednisolone. Libraries were constructed in a second round of multiplex PCR, after which size selection and purification were performed. The libraries were sequenced on an Illumina HiSeq2000 using paired-end 100 bp reads. SOAPnuke was used to process the raw data, with reads discarded if the reads contained adapters or uncalled bases, had a mean Phred below 15, or lacked an exact constant-primer or identifier match. High-quality paired reads were merged using COPE v1.2.5, and each unique nucleotide sequence was defined as a clonotype. Clonotypes were aligned to IMGT TRBV, TRBD and TRBJ reference segments using MiTCR v1.1. Analysis was restricted to V-J combinations with a frequency above 0.0001, which covered about 99% of repertoires. A TCS score was defined as the ratio of F50 (clonal expansion) to E x V (chaos), with BLOSUM62-based TCRdist applied between CDR3 peptides within each V-J. Welch's t-statistics and random forest reduced fewer than 550 V-J features to roughly 13, which were used in a naive Bayes classifier (R e1071). No statistical method was used to set the sample size in advance, and investigators knew the group allocation. The paper reports TCR Vbeta CDR3 sequencing of roughly 140 peripheral blood samples: approximately 43 ophthalmopathy, roughly 80 hyperthyroidism and some 17 progressor patients.

The sequence was obtained from a woman aged 18-29 years with Graves disease. Donor details come from another sample of the same person, matched by shared clones. Material: peripheral blood mononuclear cells (PBMCs), obtained at new diagnosis, from a patient treated with antithyroid drugs. This chain is built from TRBV6-2 or TRBV6-3 and TRBJ2-6; the D gene is not confidently resolved. CDR3 region: CASSYDSSGANVLTF. The DNA sequence is as follows: TGTGCCAGCAGCTACGATTCGTCCGGGGCCAACGTCCTGACTTTC.